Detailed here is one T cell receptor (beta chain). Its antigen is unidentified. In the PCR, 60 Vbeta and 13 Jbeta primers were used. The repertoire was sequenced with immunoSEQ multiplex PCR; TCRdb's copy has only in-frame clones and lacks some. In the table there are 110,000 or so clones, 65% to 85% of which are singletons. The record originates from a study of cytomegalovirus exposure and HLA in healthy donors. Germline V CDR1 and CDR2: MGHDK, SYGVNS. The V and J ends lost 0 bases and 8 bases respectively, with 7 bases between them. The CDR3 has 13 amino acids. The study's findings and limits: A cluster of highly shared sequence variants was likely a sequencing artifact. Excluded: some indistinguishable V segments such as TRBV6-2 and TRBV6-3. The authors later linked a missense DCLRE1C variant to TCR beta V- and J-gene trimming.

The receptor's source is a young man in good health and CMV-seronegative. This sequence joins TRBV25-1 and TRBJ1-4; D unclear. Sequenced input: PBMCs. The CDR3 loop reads CASSEYLREKLFF. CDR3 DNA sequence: TGTGCCAGCAGTGAATATTTGCGGGAAAAACTGTTTTTT.